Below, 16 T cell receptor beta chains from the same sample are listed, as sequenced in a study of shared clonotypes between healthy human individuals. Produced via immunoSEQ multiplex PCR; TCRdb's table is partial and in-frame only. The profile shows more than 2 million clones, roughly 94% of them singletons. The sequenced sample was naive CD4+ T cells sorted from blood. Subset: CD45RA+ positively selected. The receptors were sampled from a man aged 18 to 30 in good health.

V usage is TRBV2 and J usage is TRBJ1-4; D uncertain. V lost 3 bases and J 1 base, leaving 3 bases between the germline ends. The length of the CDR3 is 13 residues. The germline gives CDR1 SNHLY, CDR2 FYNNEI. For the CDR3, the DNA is TGTGCCAGCAGTGACGGAACTAATGAAAAACTGTTTTTT. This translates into CASSDGTNEKLFF.

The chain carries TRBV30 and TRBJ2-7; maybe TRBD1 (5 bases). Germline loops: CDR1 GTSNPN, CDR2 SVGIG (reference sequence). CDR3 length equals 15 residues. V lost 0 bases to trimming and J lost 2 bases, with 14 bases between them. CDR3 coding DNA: TGTGCCTGGAGTGTACCTCGCCAGGGAACCTACGAGCAGTACTTC. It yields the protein CAWSVPRQGTYEQYF.

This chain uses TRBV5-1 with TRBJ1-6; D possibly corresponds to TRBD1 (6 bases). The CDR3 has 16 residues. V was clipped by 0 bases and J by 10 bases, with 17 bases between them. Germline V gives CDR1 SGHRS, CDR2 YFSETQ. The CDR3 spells CASSLVGRGKQSPLHF. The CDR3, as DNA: TGCGCCAGCAGCTTGGTGGGCAGGGGAAAACAATCACCCCTCCACTTT.

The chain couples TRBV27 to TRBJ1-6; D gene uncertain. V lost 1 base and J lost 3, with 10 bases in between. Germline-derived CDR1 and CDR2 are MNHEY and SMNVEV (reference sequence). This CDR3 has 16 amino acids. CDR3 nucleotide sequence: TGTGCCAGCAGTTTATTCGGGAATTTCTATAATTCACCCCTCCACTTT. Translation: CASSLFGNFYNSPLHF.

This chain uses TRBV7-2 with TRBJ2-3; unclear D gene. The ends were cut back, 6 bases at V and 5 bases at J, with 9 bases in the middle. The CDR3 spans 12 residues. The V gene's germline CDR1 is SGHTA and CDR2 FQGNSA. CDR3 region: CASSPLQDTQYF. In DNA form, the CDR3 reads TGTGCCAGCAGTCCCCTGCAAGATACGCAGTATTTT.

CDR3 DNA sequence: TGTGCCAGCTCACCACCGTTTGCAGGTTCTCCTAACTATGGCTACACCTTC. This encodes CASSPPFAGSPNYGYTF. J is TRBJ1-2 and V is TRBV18; unclear D gene. The CDR3 has 17 amino acids. V lost 0 bases to trimming and J lost 0 bases, with 14 bases between them. The germline V gene has CDR1 KGHSH and CDR2 LQKENI.

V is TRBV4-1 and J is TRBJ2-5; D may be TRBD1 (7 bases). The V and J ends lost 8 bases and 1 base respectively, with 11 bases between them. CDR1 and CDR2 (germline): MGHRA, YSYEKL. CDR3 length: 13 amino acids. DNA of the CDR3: TGCGCCAGCCGCGGGACAGCCCAAGAGACCCAGTACTTC. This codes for CASRGTAQETQYF.

CDR3 in amino acids: CATSRDPNDEQYF. CDR3 sequence (DNA): TGTGCCACCAGCAGAGATCCCAACGATGAGCAGTACTTC. The chain couples TRBV15 to TRBJ2-7, with D unresolved. V gave up 0 bases and J gave up 7 bases, with 10 bases separating them. CDR1 is LNHNV and CDR2 is YYDKDF in the germline V gene (reference sequence). This CDR3 spans 13 amino acids.

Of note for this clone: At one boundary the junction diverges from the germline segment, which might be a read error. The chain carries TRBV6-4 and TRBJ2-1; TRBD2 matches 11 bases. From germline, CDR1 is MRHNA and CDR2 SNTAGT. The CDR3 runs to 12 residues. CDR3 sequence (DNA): TGTGCCAGCAGTGATGGACTAGCGGGTTGGGTCTTC. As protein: CASSDGLAGWVF.

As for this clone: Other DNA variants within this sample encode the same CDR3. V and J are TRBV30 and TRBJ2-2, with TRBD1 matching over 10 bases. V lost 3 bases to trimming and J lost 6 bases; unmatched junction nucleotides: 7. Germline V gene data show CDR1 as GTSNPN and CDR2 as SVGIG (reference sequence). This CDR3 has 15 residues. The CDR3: CAWRGQGVSAGELFF. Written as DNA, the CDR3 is TGTGCCTGGAGAGGACAGGGGGTCAGCGCCGGGGAGCTGTTTTTT.

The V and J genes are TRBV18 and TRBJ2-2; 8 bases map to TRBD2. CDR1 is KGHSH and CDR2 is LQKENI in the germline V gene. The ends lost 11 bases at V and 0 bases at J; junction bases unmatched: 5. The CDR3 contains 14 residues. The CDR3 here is CAFERGTNTGELFF. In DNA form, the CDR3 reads TGTGCCTTTGAGCGGGGGACGAACACCGGGGAGCTGTTTTTT.

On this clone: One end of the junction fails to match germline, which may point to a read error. The CDR3 sequence is CASSPRREPGELFF. For the CDR3, the DNA is TGTGCTAGCAGCCCTCGGCGGGAGCCCGGGGAGCTGTTTTTT. The chain carries TRBV7-7 and TRBJ2-2; 7 nucleotides line up with TRBD2. The CDR3 is 14 residues long. Germline V gives CDR1 SSHAT, CDR2 FNYEAQ (reference sequence).

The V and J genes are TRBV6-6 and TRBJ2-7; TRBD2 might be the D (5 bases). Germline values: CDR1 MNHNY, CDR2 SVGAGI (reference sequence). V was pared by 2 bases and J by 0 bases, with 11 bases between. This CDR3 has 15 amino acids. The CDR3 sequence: CASSYPSGVSYEQYF. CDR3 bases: TGTGCCAGCAGTTACCCCTCCGGGGTCTCCTACGAGCAGTACTTC.

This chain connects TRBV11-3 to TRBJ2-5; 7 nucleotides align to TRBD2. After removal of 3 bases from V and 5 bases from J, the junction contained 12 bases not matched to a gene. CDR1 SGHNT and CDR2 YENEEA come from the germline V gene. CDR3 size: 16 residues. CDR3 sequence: CASSFGEGSPFETQYF. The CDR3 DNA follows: TGTGCCAGCAGCTTCGGGGAGGGGTCCCCCTTTGAGACCCAGTACTTC.

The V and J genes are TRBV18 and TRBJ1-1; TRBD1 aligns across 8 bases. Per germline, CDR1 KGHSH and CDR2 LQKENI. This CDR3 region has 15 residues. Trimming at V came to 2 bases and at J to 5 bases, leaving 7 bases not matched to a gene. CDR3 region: CASSPRTGWETEAFF. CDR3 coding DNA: TGTGCCAGCTCACCAAGGACAGGGTGGGAAACTGAAGCTTTCTTT.

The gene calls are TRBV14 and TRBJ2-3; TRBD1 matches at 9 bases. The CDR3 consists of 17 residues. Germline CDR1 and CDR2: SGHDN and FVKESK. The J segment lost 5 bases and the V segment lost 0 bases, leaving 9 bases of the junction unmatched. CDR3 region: CASSQDIGTGKRDTQYF. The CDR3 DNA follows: TGTGCCAGCAGCCAAGATATAGGGACAGGGAAAAGAGATACGCAGTATTTT.